This T cell receptor beta chain comes out of a study of neoadjuvant anti-PD-1 for oral cavity cancer. Note on this clone: Its specificity is not known.

Germline trimming cut 0 bases from V and 0 bases from J; bases unmatched to any gene: 7. This CDR3 is built from 17 residues. Germline V gene sequence: CDR1 SGHKS, CDR2 YYEKEE (reference sequence). Blood libraries mostly used roughly 500 ng genomic DNA, six replicates each. The protocol was immunoSEQ multiplex PCR, while the TCRdb copy is restricted to in-frame clones and leaves out a portion. The repertoire holds approximately 16,000 clones, with roughly 69% as singletons. General study results and limits: Higher pretreatment blood Treg/Th17 ratios correlated with higher pretreatment blood and lower post-treatment tumor TCRbeta clonality. Post-nivolumab, blood T cell clonality was significantly elevated in non-responders.

The patients had HPV-negative, locally advanced oral cavity squamous cell carcinoma. The starting material was PBMCs, obtained before nivolumab (anti-PD-1) treatment. This chain links TRBV5-5 with TRBJ2-3; TRBD2 agrees at 7 bases. The sequence came from a person between 40 and 80 years old with oral cavity squamous cell carcinoma. CDR3: CASSLDPYSGSTDTQYF. The CDR3 DNA reads TGTGCCAGCAGCTTGGACCCCTATAGCGGGAGCACAGATACGCAGTATTTT.